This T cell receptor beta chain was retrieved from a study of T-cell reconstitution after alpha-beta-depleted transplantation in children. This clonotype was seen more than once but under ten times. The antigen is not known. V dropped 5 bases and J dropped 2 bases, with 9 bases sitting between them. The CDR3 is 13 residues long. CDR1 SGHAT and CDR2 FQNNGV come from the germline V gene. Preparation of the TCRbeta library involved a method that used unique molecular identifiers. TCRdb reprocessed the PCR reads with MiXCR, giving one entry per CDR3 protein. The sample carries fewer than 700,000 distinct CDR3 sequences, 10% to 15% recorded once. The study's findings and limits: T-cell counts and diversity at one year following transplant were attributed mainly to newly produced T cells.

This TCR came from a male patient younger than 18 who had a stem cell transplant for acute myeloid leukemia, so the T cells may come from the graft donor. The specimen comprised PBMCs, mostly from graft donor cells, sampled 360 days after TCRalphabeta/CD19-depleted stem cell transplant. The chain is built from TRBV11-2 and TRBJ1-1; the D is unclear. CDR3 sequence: CASSTGPNTEAFF. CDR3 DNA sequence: TGTGCCAGCAGCACCGGGCCAAACACTGAAGCTTTCTTT.